This T cell receptor beta chain was recovered during a study of T-cell reconstitution after alpha-beta-depleted transplantation in children. TCRbeta library preparation incorporated unique molecular identifiers. Each CDR3 protein is one row after TCRdb ran MiXCR on the PCR reads. Among around 440,000 distinct CDR3 sequences listed, roughly a tenth were seen once. A note on this clonotype: Its cognate antigen is unknown.

Regarding the study as a whole: Expanded clones from the graft, numbering several hundred, reportedly supplied alpha-beta T cells about two months after transplant.

Between the trimmed V and J ends, which lost 0 bases and 15 bases, there was a span of 12 bases. The CDR3 contains 12 residues. Germline V gene sequence: CDR1 MNHEY, CDR2 SVGAGI. The clonotype comes from a child aged 2 to 9 with inherited bone marrow failure, due to receive a stem cell transplant. The sample here was PBMCs, taken before TCRalphabeta/CD19-depleted stem cell transplant. The V gene is TRBV6-5, the J gene TRBJ2-1, with D uncertain. DNA of the CDR3: TGTGCCAGCAGTTACTCGACCAGATTCATGTTCTTC. It is translated as CASSYSTRFMFF.